This TCR beta chain was sequenced during a study of blood T cell repertoires in COVID-19. On the study more broadly: Researchers got acute and convalescent COVID-19 samples from the United States, Italy and Spain.

The length of the CDR3 is 14 residues. V was cut by 1 base and J by 7 bases, with 11 bases left in between. Germline V gene data show CDR1 as LGHNA and CDR2 as YNFKEQ. The protocol was immunoSEQ multiplex PCR, while the TCRdb copy is restricted to in-frame clones and leaves out a portion. The sample yields 210,000 or so clones, 70% to 90% seen once. J is TRBJ2-1 and V is TRBV4-2; a weak D match, TRBD1 (5 bases). This clonotype originated in a young woman who had recovered from COVID-19. Sequencing was carried out using peripheral blood. The CDR3 DNA follows: TGTGCCAGCAGCCAAGTTTCAGGGAAGAATGAGCAGTTCTTC. As protein: CASSQVSGKNEQFF.